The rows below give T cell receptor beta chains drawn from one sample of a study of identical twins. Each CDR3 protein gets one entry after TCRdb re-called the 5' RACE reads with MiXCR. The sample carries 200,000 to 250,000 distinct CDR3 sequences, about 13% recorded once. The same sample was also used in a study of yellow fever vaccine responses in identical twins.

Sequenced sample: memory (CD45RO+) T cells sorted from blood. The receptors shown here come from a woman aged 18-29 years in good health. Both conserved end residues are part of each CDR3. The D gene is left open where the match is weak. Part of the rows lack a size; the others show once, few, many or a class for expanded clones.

CDR3aa: CASSPGQAYSYEQYF
CDR3nt: TGTGCCAGCTCACCCGGACAGGCGTACTCCTACGAGCAGTACTTC
len: 15
abundance: .
j_gene: TRBJ2-7
d_gene: TRBD1
v_gene: TRBV18

CDR3aa: CASTPQGRGSYEQYF
CDR3nt: TGTGCCAGCACCCCCCAGGGGCGCGGTTCCTACGAGCAGTACTTC
len: 15
abundance: few
j_gene: TRBJ2-7
d_gene: .
v_gene: TRBV3-1

CDR3aa: CASRGASGGQETQYF
CDR3nt: TGTGCCAGCAGGGGGGCTAGCGGGGGGCAAGAGACCCAGTACTTC
len: 15
abundance: few
j_gene: TRBJ2-5
d_gene: TRBD2
v_gene: TRBV12-3/TRBV12-4

CDR3aa: CASRPRQLVGDGYTF
CDR3nt: TGCGCCAGCAGGCCCCGCCAACTTGTGGGGGATGGCTACACCTTC
len: 15
abundance: .
j_gene: TRBJ1-2
d_gene: .
v_gene: TRBV10-2

CDR3aa: CASSLSGTPWGYTF
CDR3nt: TGTGCCAGCAGTTTATCAGGGACGCCTTGGGGCTACACCTTC
len: 14
abundance: .
j_gene: TRBJ1-2
d_gene: .
v_gene: TRBV27

CDR3aa: CAISGKDANTGELFF
CDR3nt: TGTGCCATCAGTGGAAAGGACGCGAACACCGGGGAGCTGTTTTTT
len: 15
abundance: .
j_gene: TRBJ2-2
d_gene: .
v_gene: TRBV10-3

CDR3aa: CASSVGGGYGYTF
CDR3nt: TGTGCCAGCAGCGTAGGAGGGGGCTATGGCTACACCTTC
len: 13
abundance: few
j_gene: TRBJ1-2
d_gene: .
v_gene: TRBV9

CDR3aa: CASTTGELSYNEQFF
CDR3nt: TGCGCCAGCACGACGGGCGAACTAAGCTACAATGAGCAGTTCTTC
len: 15
abundance: .
j_gene: TRBJ2-1
d_gene: .
v_gene: TRBV5-1

CDR3aa: CSAPTSANTGELFF
CDR3nt: TGCAGTGCTCCAACTAGCGCGAACACCGGGGAGCTGTTTTTT
len: 14
abundance: many
j_gene: TRBJ2-2
d_gene: TRBD2
v_gene: TRBV20-1

CDR3aa: CAISAAKPGQESGANVLTF
CDR3nt: TGTGCCATCAGTGCGGCAAAACCGGGACAGGAGTCTGGGGCCAACGTCCTGACTTTC
len: 19
abundance: .
j_gene: TRBJ2-6
d_gene: TRBD1
v_gene: TRBV10-3

CDR3aa: CSVGTQGVEQFF
CDR3nt: TGCAGCGTTGGGACGCAGGGGGTTGAGCAGTTCTTC
len: 12
abundance: many
j_gene: TRBJ2-1
d_gene: TRBD1
v_gene: TRBV29-1

CDR3aa: CAWSVVGFPPRNYGYTF
CDR3nt: TGTGCCTGGAGTGTGGTTGGGTTTCCCCCCCGAAACTATGGCTACACCTTC
len: 17
abundance: .
j_gene: TRBJ1-2
d_gene: .
v_gene: TRBV30

CDR3aa: CASRKGLATDTQYF
CDR3nt: TGTGCCAGCAGGAAGGGACTAGCGACAGATACGCAGTATTTT
len: 14
abundance: many
j_gene: TRBJ2-3
d_gene: TRBD2
v_gene: TRBV11-2

CDR3aa: CASSLGGQPTDTQYF
CDR3nt: TGTGCCAGCAGCTTAGGAGGACAGCCCACAGATACGCAGTATTTT
len: 15
abundance: few
j_gene: TRBJ2-3
d_gene: .
v_gene: TRBV11-2

CDR3aa: CASNFKGGQLLWTGELFF
CDR3nt: TGTGCCAGCAACTTCAAGGGGGGGCAGCTCTTGTGGACCGGGGAGCTGTTTTTT
len: 18
abundance: .
j_gene: TRBJ2-2
d_gene: .
v_gene: TRBV12-3/TRBV12-4

CDR3aa: CASIPTSGRGTQYF
CDR3nt: TGTGCCAGCATCCCGACTAGCGGGAGGGGGACCCAGTACTTC
len: 14
abundance: few
j_gene: TRBJ2-5
d_gene: TRBD2
v_gene: TRBV7-2

CDR3aa: CASSIAAGQGTGELFF
CDR3nt: TGTGCCAGCAGCATCGCGGCGGGGCAGGGCACCGGGGAGCTGTTTTTT
len: 16
abundance: few
j_gene: TRBJ2-2
d_gene: .
v_gene: TRBV7-9

CDR3aa: CASSPQSGLANYGYTF
CDR3nt: TGTGCCAGCAGCCCTCAGTCAGGGTTAGCTAACTATGGCTACACCTTC
len: 16
abundance: few
j_gene: TRBJ1-2
d_gene: .
v_gene: TRBV28

CDR3aa: CASGLWGSYNEQFF
CDR3nt: TGTGCTAGTGGTTTGTGGGGCTCCTACAATGAGCAGTTCTTC
len: 14
abundance: few
j_gene: TRBJ2-1
d_gene: .
v_gene: TRBV12-5

CDR3aa: CAISEVGAAHGEQYF
CDR3nt: TGTGCCATCAGTGAGGTGGGGGCAGCCCATGGGGAGCAGTACTTC
len: 15
abundance: few
j_gene: TRBJ2-7
d_gene: .
v_gene: TRBV10-3

CDR3aa: CASSPSWQGFYNEQFF
CDR3nt: TGTGCCAGCTCACCTTCCTGGCAGGGGTTCTACAATGAGCAGTTCTTC
len: 16
abundance: few
j_gene: TRBJ2-1
d_gene: .
v_gene: TRBV18

CDR3aa: CASSYSTSEQYF
CDR3nt: TGTGCCAGCAGTTACTCGACGAGCGAGCAGTACTTC
len: 12
abundance: .
j_gene: TRBJ2-7
d_gene: .
v_gene: TRBV6-2/TRBV6-3

CDR3aa: CASSFVGVLEKLFF
CDR3nt: TGTGCCAGCAGTTTCGTCGGAGTATTGGAAAAACTGTTTTTT
len: 14
abundance: few
j_gene: TRBJ1-4
d_gene: .
v_gene: TRBV12-3/TRBV12-4

CDR3aa: CSVDLVASGIDTQYF
CDR3nt: TGCAGCGTTGATCTAGTGGCTAGCGGGATTGATACGCAGTATTTT
len: 15
abundance: many
j_gene: TRBJ2-3
d_gene: TRBD2
v_gene: TRBV29-1

CDR3aa: CASSPRSGGVSTDTQYF
CDR3nt: TGTGCCAGCAGCCCCCGTTCGGGGGGCGTAAGCACAGATACGCAGTATTTT
len: 17
abundance: many
j_gene: TRBJ2-3
d_gene: .
v_gene: TRBV9

CDR3aa: CASSQRRTDGLGEQYF
CDR3nt: TGTGCCAGCAGTCAAAGGAGGACGGATGGCCTAGGGGAGCAGTACTTC
len: 16
abundance: .
j_gene: TRBJ2-7
d_gene: .
v_gene: TRBV5-6

CDR3aa: CSARTTSLSSREQYF
CDR3nt: TGCAGTGCTAGAACAACTAGCCTTAGCTCTCGGGAGCAGTACTTC
len: 15
abundance: .
j_gene: TRBJ2-7
d_gene: .
v_gene: TRBV20-1

CDR3aa: CASSASKWLAAYYEQYF
CDR3nt: TGTGCCAGCAGCGCTAGTAAGTGGCTAGCGGCTTACTACGAGCAGTACTTC
len: 17
abundance: few
j_gene: TRBJ2-7
d_gene: TRBD2
v_gene: TRBV3-1

CDR3aa: CASSPGSLNEKLFF
CDR3nt: TGTGCCAGCAGTCCAGGAAGCCTAAATGAAAAACTGTTTTTT
len: 14
abundance: .
j_gene: TRBJ1-4
d_gene: .
v_gene: TRBV7-9